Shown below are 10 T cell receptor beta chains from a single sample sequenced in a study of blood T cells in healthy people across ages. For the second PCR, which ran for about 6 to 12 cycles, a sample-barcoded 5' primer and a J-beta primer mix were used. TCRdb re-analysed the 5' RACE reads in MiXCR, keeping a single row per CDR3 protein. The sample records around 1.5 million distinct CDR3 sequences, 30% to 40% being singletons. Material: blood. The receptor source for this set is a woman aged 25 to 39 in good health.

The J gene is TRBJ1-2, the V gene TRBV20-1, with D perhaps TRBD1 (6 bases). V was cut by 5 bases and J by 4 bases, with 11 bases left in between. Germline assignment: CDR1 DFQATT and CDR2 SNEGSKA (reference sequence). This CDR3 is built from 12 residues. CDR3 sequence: CSARRDIYGYTF. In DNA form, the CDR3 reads TGCAGTGCTCGCCGGGACATCTATGGCTACACCTTC.

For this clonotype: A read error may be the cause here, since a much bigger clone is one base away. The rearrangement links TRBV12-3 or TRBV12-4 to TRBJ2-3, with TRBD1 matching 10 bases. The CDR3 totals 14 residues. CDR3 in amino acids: CASTRDRGTDAQYF. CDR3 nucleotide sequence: TGTGCCAGCACCAGGGACAGGGGCACAGATGCGCAGTATTTT.

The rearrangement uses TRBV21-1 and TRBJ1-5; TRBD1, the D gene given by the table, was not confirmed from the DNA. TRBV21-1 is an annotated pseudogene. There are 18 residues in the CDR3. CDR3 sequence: CASSKDRDRIYSNQPQHF. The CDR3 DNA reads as TGTGCCAGCAGCAAAGATAGGGACAGGATTTATAGTAATCAGCCCCAGCATTTT.

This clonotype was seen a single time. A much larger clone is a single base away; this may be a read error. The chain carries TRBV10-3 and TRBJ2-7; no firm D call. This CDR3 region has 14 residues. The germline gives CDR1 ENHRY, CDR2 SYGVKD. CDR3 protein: CAISDPTLAYGQYF. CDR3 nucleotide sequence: TGTGCCATCAGTGACCCGACTTTAGCCTACGGGCAGTACTTC.

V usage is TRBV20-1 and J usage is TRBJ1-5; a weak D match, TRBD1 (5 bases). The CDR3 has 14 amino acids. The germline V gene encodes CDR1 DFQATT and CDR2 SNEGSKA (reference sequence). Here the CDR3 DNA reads TGCAGCTTAAACTGGGACGGTAGCAATCAGCCCCAGCATTTT. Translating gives CSLNWDGSNQPQHF.

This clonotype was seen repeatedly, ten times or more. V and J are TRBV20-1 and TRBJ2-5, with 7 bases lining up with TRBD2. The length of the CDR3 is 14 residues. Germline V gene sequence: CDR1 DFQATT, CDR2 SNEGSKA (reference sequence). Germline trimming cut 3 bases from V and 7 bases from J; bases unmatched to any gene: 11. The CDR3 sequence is CSASIAGPGMTQYF. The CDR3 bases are TGCAGTGCTAGTATAGCGGGCCCGGGAATGACCCAGTACTTC.

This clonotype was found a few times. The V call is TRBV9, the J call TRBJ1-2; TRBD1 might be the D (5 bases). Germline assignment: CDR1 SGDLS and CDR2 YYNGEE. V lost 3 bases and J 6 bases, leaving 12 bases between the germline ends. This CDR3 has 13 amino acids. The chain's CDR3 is CASSDPRGDGYTF. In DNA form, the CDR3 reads TGTGCCAGCAGCGACCCCCGGGGGGATGGCTACACCTTC.

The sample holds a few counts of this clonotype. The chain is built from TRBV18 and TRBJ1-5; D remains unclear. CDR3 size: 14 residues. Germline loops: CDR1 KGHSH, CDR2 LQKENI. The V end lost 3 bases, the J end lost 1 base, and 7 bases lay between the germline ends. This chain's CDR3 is CASSPSLSNQPQHF. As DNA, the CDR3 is TGTGCCAGCTCACCCAGCTTAAGCAATCAGCCCCAGCATTTT.

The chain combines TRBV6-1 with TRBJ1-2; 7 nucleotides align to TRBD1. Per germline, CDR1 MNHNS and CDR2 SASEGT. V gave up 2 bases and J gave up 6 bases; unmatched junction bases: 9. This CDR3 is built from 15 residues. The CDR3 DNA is TGTGCCAGCAGTGAACCAGGGACAGCCCCCGATGGCTACACCTTC. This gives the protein CASSEPGTAPDGYTF.

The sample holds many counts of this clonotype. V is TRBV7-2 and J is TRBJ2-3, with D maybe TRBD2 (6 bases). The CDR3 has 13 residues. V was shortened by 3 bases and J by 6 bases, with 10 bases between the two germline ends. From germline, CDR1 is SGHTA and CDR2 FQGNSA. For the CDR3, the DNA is TGTGCCAGCAGCTTTAGCGGTCGGGATACGCAGTATTTT. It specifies CASSFSGRDTQYF.